These 32 T cell receptor beta chains came from one sample sequenced in a study of Graves' ophthalmopathy and Graves' hyperthyroidism. For repertoire sequencing, the TCR beta CDR3 regions were amplified from RNA transcripts. An opening RT-PCR round employed HTBI primers and preceded a second-round multiplex PCR. TCRdb itself ran the multiplex PCR reads through MiXCR, one entry per CDR3 protein. The table has roughly 220,000 distinct CDR3 sequences, around 50% seen once. Sequencing was carried out using peripheral blood. These receptors all stem from an adult man with Graves' ophthalmopathy.

This clonotype was observed once. V and J are TRBV28 and TRBJ1-2, with TRBD1 as a possible D gene (6 bases). Trimming removed 7 bases from V and 4 bases from J, with 22 bases in between. The CDR3 is 16 residues long. Germline CDR1 and CDR2: MDHEN and SYDVKM. The DNA of the CDR3 is TGTGCCAGCACCGTTAGGGGATACAGGGAGGCCTATGGCTACACCTTC. It specifies CASTVRGYREAYGYTF.

There are many counts of this clonotype. This chain links TRBV10-3 with TRBJ1-2, with a possible D match to TRBD1 (5 bases). Trimming removed 3 bases from V and 4 bases from J, with 12 bases in between. This CDR3 contains 14 residues. CDR1 ENHRY and CDR2 SYGVKD come from the germline V gene. The CDR3 DNA reads as TGTGCCATCAGTGATGGGGGTTCTGTCTATGGCTACACCTTC. This encodes CAISDGGSVYGYTF.

This CDR3 reads CSAQGTGSRNEQYF. CDR3 nucleotides: TGCAGTGCACAAGGGACAGGCAGCCGGAACGAGCAGTACTTC. J is TRBJ2-7 and V is TRBV20-1; 8 bases line up with TRBD1. Unmatched junction bases numbered 12, after V lost 6 bases and J lost 5 bases. Germline CDR1 reads DFQATT; CDR2 reads SNEGSKA (reference sequence). This CDR3 is built from 14 residues.

With respect to this clonotype: A read error may account for a junction end that differs from germline. The chain joins TRBV7-9 to TRBJ1-5, with D unresolved. The CDR3 sequence is 17 residues long. Per germline, CDR1 SEHNR and CDR2 FQNEAQ (reference sequence). The CDR3, as DNA: TGCGCCAGCAGCCAAGAAGGGAGCCAATATAGCAATCAGCCCCAGCATTTT. This encodes CASSQEGSQYSNQPQHF.

This clonotype was recorded a few times. This sequence joins TRBV19 and TRBJ1-3, with D perhaps matching TRBD1 (6 bases). CDR3 length: 14 residues. The germline V and J ends were trimmed by 9 bases and 0 bases, with 12 bases remaining between them. The V gene's germline CDR1 is LNHDA and CDR2 SQIVND (reference sequence). CDR3 residues: CASQGTSSGNTIYF. CDR3 DNA: TGTGCCAGCCAGGGGACCAGCTCTGGAAACACCATATATTTT.

This clonotype was seen only once. The chain combines TRBV7-8 with TRBJ2-7; D is perhaps TRBD1 (6 bases). Between the trimmed V and J ends, which lost 5 bases and 4 bases, there was a span of 24 bases. The CDR3 sequence is 17 residues long. Germline V gives CDR1 SGHVS, CDR2 FQNEAQ. CDR3 bases: TGTGCCAGCAGCCAAGGGACAAGCGCGGCGACTGATTACGAGCAGTACTTC. Translation: CASSQGTSAATDYEQYF.

As to this clonotype: This may stem from a read error, because a much larger clone lies one nucleotide away. CDR3 DNA sequence: TGCAATGCACTTGAGCCGGAGACTGAAGCTTTCTTT. Protein: CNALEPETEAFF. The V and J genes are TRBV29-1 and TRBJ1-1; no definite D call. The CDR3 is 12 amino acids. Germline V gene data show CDR1 as SQVTM and CDR2 as ANQGSEA.

A few counts support this clonotype. This chain connects TRBV10-1 to TRBJ2-7; possibly TRBD1 or TRBD2 for D (5 bases each). CDR3 length equals 13 residues. Trimming took off 2 bases at V and 2 bases at J, with 7 bases between the two ends. CDR1 is WNHNN, CDR2 SYGVQD, per germline (reference sequence). The CDR3 sequence is CASSEGTAYEQYF. The CDR3 DNA reads TGCGCCAGCAGTGAGGGGACGGCCTACGAGCAGTACTTC.

This clonotype was picked up one time. This sequence joins TRBV15 and TRBJ1-5; the D is unclear. The germline V and J ends were trimmed by 5 bases and 3 bases, with 2 bases remaining between them. The germline V gene encodes CDR1 LNHNV and CDR2 YYDKDF (reference sequence). The CDR3 sequence is 11 residues long. The CDR3 here is CATSYNQPQHF. The CDR3 DNA sequence: TGTGCCACCAGCTACAATCAGCCCCAGCATTTT.

The rearrangement links TRBV2 to TRBJ2-7; D perhaps matches TRBD2 (6 bases). The V end lost 8 bases, the J end lost 5 bases, and 13 bases lay between the germline ends. Germline CDR1 reads SNHLY; CDR2 reads FYNNEI. The CDR3 consists of 12 residues. The CDR3 bases are TGTGCCAGCTCCGGGCCTAGCGACGAGCAGTACTTC. This encodes CASSGPSDEQYF.

This clonotype was seen a few times. One end of the junction does not line up with germline, which may come from a read error. This chain joins TRBV10-3 and TRBJ1-2; TRBD1 matches 8 bases. This CDR3 has 15 amino acids. In germline, CDR1 is ENHRY, CDR2 SYGVKD. The CDR3 sequence: CASSYTGQGFNGYTF. The CDR3 region has the DNA TGTGCCAGCAGTTACACCGGACAGGGTTTTAATGGCTACACCTTC.

The chain has TRBV10-3 and TRBJ1-2; D possibly corresponds to TRBD1 (5 bases). Germline V gives CDR1 ENHRY, CDR2 SYGVKD. Deletions cut 2 bases from V and 5 bases from J, with 9 bases between. CDR3 length equals 13 residues. CDR3 sequence: CAISEGTAYGYTF. The CDR3 nucleotides read TGTGCCATCAGTGAGGGGACCGCTTATGGCTACACCTTC.

This clonotype was counted a few times. V usage is TRBV20-1 and J usage is TRBJ1-4; 7 nucleotides line up with TRBD1. The J segment lost 4 bases and the V segment lost 5 bases, leaving 7 bases of the junction unmatched. This CDR3 is 14 amino acids long. Per the germline V gene, CDR1 is DFQATT and CDR2 is SNEGSKA (reference sequence). CDR3 sequence: CSALRTGFNEKLFF. CDR3 sequence (DNA): TGCAGTGCTCTTAGGACAGGTTTTAATGAAAAACTGTTTTTT.

The CDR3 spells CASSPWAATNEKLFF. The CDR3 coding sequence is TGTGCCAGCAGTCCCTGGGCCGCAACTAATGAAAAACTGTTTTTT. The chain joins TRBV12-3 or TRBV12-4 to TRBJ1-4; D not certain. V was cut by 5 bases and J by 0 bases, with 10 bases left in between. This CDR3 is 15 amino acids long.

This clonotype came up a few times. V gene TRBV14 combines with J gene TRBJ2-6, with D unclear. V lost 1 base and J lost 0, with 10 bases in between. Per germline, CDR1 SGHDN and CDR2 FVKESK. The CDR3 is 17 residues long. The CDR3 region has the DNA TGTGCCAGCAGCCAAGCACGGCCGGGCTCTGGGGCCAACGTCCTGACTTTC. This gives the protein CASSQARPGSGANVLTF.

J is TRBJ2-7 and V is TRBV28, with D tentatively TRBD1 or TRBD2 (5 bases each). Trimming took off 5 bases at V and 1 base at J, with 15 bases between the two ends. This CDR3 comprises 15 residues. Germline loops: CDR1 MDHEN, CDR2 SYDVKM. CDR3 DNA sequence: TGTGCCAGCAGTACGAGATGGGGGACGTCCTACGAGCAGTACTTC. Its protein is CASSTRWGTSYEQYF. Full variable domain (remainder filled in from reference TRBV28 and TRBJ2-7): DVKVTQSSRYLVKRTGEKVFLECVQDMDHENMFWYRQDPGLGLRLIYFSYDVKMKEKGDIPEGYSVSREKKERFSLILESASTNQTSMYLCASSTRWGTSYEQYFGPGTRLTVT.

Regarding this clonotype: One end of the junction varies from germline; a read error may be responsible. The chain is built from TRBV7-6 and TRBJ2-7; TRBD1 matches 8 bases. The CDR3 is 14 amino acids. Germline CDR1 is SGHVS and CDR2 is FNYEAQ. CDR3 sequence reads: CAISLGQGFYEQYF. Here the CDR3 DNA reads TGTGCCATCAGCTTAGGACAGGGATTTTACGAGCAGTACTTC.

This sequence joins TRBV4-1 and TRBJ1-5; D is perhaps TRBD1 (5 bases). V dropped 1 base and J dropped 4 bases, with 11 bases sitting between them. This CDR3 is built from 15 residues. Germline V CDR1 and CDR2: MGHRA, YSYEKL. The CDR3 coding sequence is TGCGCCAGCAGCCAAGCTGGACACAAAAATCAGCCCCAGCATTTT. This encodes CASSQAGHKNQPQHF.

The chain employs TRBV5-4 and TRBJ1-4; tentatively, D is TRBD1 (5 bases). Germline CDR1 and CDR2: SGHNT and YYREEE (reference sequence). This CDR3 is 15 amino acids long. Between the trimmed V and J ends, which lost 3 bases and 5 bases, there was a span of 14 bases. The CDR3 here is CASSWSTVDNEKLFF. In DNA, the CDR3 is TGTGCCAGCAGCTGGTCGACAGTCGACAATGAAAAACTGTTTTTT. Full variable domain (outside the CDR3, taken from reference TRBV5-4 and TRBJ1-4): ETGVTQSPTHLIKTRGQQVTLRCSSQSGHNTVSWYQQALGQGPQFIFQYYREEENGRGNFPPRFSGLQFPNYSSELNVNALELDDSALYLCASSWSTVDNEKLFFGSGTQLSVL.

This clonotype occurred a few times. The chain employs TRBV10-2 and TRBJ1-4; D is ambiguous. The CDR3 is 15 amino acids. The germline V gene has CDR1 WSHSY and CDR2 SAAADI. Trimming took off 3 bases at V and 0 bases at J, with 8 bases between the two ends. The CDR3 DNA is TGCGCCAGCAGTGATGCCGACACAACTAATGAAAAACTGTTTTTT. It codes for CASSDADTTNEKLFF.

Notes on this clonotype: Its ends do not fully match the called genes, so a read error is possible. The chain carries TRBV7-6 and TRBJ1-1, with unresolved D. The CDR3 runs to 16 residues. Germline loops: CDR1 SGHVS, CDR2 FNYEAQ. The CDR3 region has the DNA TGTGCCAGCAGCTCCCTTTATACTGGCCCGGGCACTGAAGCTTCCTTT. This translates into CASSSLYTGPGTEASF. The full variable domain, completed using reference TRBV7-6 and TRBJ1-1, is GAGVSQSPRYKVTKRGQDVALRCDPISGHVSLYWYRQALGQGPEFLTYFNYEAQQDKSGLPNDRFSAERPEGSISTLTIQRTEQRDSAMYRCASSSLYTGPGTEASFGQGTRLTVV.

The chain employs TRBV28 and TRBJ2-7; D remains ambiguous. Per the germline V gene, CDR1 is MDHEN and CDR2 is SYDVKM. This CDR3 has 14 amino acids. V gave up 2 bases and J gave up 0 bases, with 8 bases separating them. The CDR3 reads CASSLQTRSYEQYF. As DNA, the CDR3 is TGTGCCAGCAGTTTACAGACCCGCTCCTACGAGCAGTACTTC.

In its sample, this clonotype was seen many times. This chain connects TRBV7-9 to TRBJ1-6; 9 positions agree with TRBD1. The CDR3 has 16 residues. Germline-derived CDR1 and CDR2 are SEHNR and FQNEAQ (reference sequence). J was trimmed by 9 bases and V by 5 bases; bases with no gene match: 11. CDR3 protein: CASSRTSDRGGSPLHF. The CDR3 nucleotides are TGTGCCAGCAGCCGCACCTCGGACAGGGGTGGTTCACCCCTCCACTTT.

This chain joins TRBV20-1 and TRBJ1-6, with 8 bases fitting TRBD1. CDR1 DFQATT and CDR2 SNEGSKA come from the germline V gene (reference sequence). This CDR3 contains 14 residues. Trimming removed 4 bases from V and 7 bases from J; junction bases left unmatched: 6. Here the CDR3 reads CSATGGWGNSPLHF. The DNA of the CDR3 is TGCAGTGCTACAGGGGGCTGGGGGAATTCACCCCTCCACTTT.

With respect to this clonotype: Relative to the germline gene, one junction end is altered; a read error may explain this. This rearrangement joins TRBV7-9 to TRBJ1-1; weak D call: TRBD1 (5 bases). Germline V CDR1 and CDR2: SEHNR, FQNEAQ (reference sequence). The CDR3 is 16 amino acids. CDR3 coding DNA: TGCGCCAGCAGCTCGTGGGACTCTAGGGACGGCATAGAAGCTTTCTTT. Encoded protein: CASSSWDSRDGIEAFF.

J is TRBJ1-2 and V is TRBV24-1; 8 bases fit TRBD1. The CDR3 extends over 15 amino acids. V dropped 4 bases and J dropped 7; count of bases not matched to a gene: 10. Germline CDR1 is KGHDR and CDR2 is SFDVKD. CDR3 sequence (DNA): TGTGCCACCAGTGACCCCGAGCAGGGGGCGCCTGGCTACACCTTC. This codes for CATSDPEQGAPGYTF.

This chain links TRBV7-9 with TRBJ2-7; D possibly corresponds to TRBD1 (6 bases). Germline V gene data show CDR1 as SEHNR and CDR2 as FQNEAQ (reference sequence). The CDR3 runs to 11 residues. The V end was cut by 4 bases, the J end by 7 bases, with 8 bases between. In nucleotides, the CDR3 is TGTGCCAGCAGCTACGACAGGGAGCAGTACTTC. It translates to CASSYDREQYF.

The gene calls are TRBV7-9 and TRBJ1-5; D might be TRBD1 (5 bases). The germline gives CDR1 SEHNR, CDR2 FQNEAQ (reference sequence). CDR3 size: 13 residues. Trimming took 3 bases from V and 7 from J, leaving 10 bases between them. CDR3 residues: CASSFWGGQPQHF. CDR3 bases: TGTGCCAGCAGCTTTTGGGGCGGCCAGCCCCAGCATTTT.

As for this clonotype: One junction end does not reproduce the germline sequence, and a read error may be involved. The V call is TRBV11-2, the J call TRBJ2-7; 12 bases line up with TRBD1. The CDR3 is 15 residues long. CDR1 SGHAT and CDR2 FQNNGV come from the germline V gene. CDR3 in DNA: TGCGCCAGCAGCTCCGCGGGACAGGGGGCGGGAGAGCAGTACTTC. This codes for CASSSAGQGAGEQYF.

The J gene is TRBJ1-1, the V gene TRBV2; 10 bases line up with TRBD1. The V and J ends lost 4 bases and 8 bases, in that order; junction bases with no gene match: 1. The germline V gene has CDR1 SNHLY and CDR2 FYNNEI. The CDR3 spans 12 residues. The CDR3 nucleotides read TGTGCCAGCAGTGGGGACAGGGGCGAAGCTTTCTTT. Its translation is CASSGDRGEAFF.

V usage is TRBV7-8 and J usage is TRBJ2-7; D perhaps matches TRBD1 (7 bases). The germline V gene has CDR1 SGHVS and CDR2 FQNEAQ. The CDR3 runs 15 residues. The V end lost 0 bases, the J end lost 6 bases, and 15 bases lay between the germline ends. The CDR3 protein is CASSLATGRMSEQYF. CDR3 nucleotides: TGTGCCAGCAGCTTAGCGACAGGGAGGATGAGCGAGCAGTACTTC. The full variable domain, rest sourced from reference TRBV7-8 and TRBJ2-7, is GAGVSQSPRYKVAKRGQDVALRCDPISGHVSLFWYQQALGQGPEFLTYFQNEAQLDKSGLPSDRFFAERPEGSVSTLKIQRTQQEDSAVYLCASSLATGRMSEQYFGPGTRLTVT.

This chain connects TRBV7-9 to TRBJ1-1; D unresolved. In germline, CDR1 is SEHNR, CDR2 FQNEAQ (reference sequence). Trimming took off 5 bases at V and 1 base at J, with 14 bases between the two ends. This CDR3 is built from 15 residues. This chain's CDR3 is CASSRSGLPNTEAFF. The CDR3 coding sequence is TGTGCCAGCAGCCGTTCAGGACTCCCGAACACTGAAGCTTTCTTT.